This TCR beta chain came from a study of shared clonotypes between healthy human individuals (TCRdb year 2020). Background on the whole study: The cohort comprised two women and three men aged 18 to 49 years. For each donor, CD4 naive and CD4 memory were each given three plates, CD8 naive was given two plates, and CD8 memory was given one plate. Between about 0.85 and 10 billion PBMCs per donor were obtained by leukapheresis. Libraries were prepared and TCR repertoires were sequenced by different laboratories using diverse techniques, in order to increase sequencing depth and limit assay-specific biases. The study deeply sequenced blood TCR repertoires of about 5 healthy adults to estimate repertoire size and the extent of clonotype sharing between individuals.

From cysteine to phenylalanine, the CDR3 is 15 amino acids long. Left in the record is the CDR3 DNA by itself, 45 bases read in frame from the first base. V is reduced by 0 bases and J by 2 bases, leaving a spacing of 12 bases between them. CDR1 and CDR2 (SGHDT, YYEEEE) derive from the germline V gene. Using the deep immunoSEQ assay, TCR CDR3 regions were amplified from genomic DNA by multiplex PCR. Extracted genomic DNA from each cell subset was spread evenly across all wells of several immunoSEQ 96-well plates, with each plate serving as a replicate. For sorted subsets, roughly 0.2 ug genomic DNA, equal to 30,000 or so T cell genomes, was loaded into each replicate PCR. The purified libraries were quantified using a Qubit 3.0 fluorometer, sized with a Bioanalyzer 2100, and then quantified again using the KAPA Library Quantification kit. A separate single-read 150-cycle Illumina NextSeq 550 flow cell was used to sequence each immunoSEQ 96-well plate. The published analysis was carried out like this. Because the immunoSEQ output held only junctional sequences and lacked quality scores, the filtering could not match the filtering applied to full-length reads. To assign V/J genes and CDR3, sequences were annotated against IMGT germline references using PyIR, a Python wrapper for IgBLAST v1.9. Reads with weak V/J assignments (E-value above 1e-6), missing CDR3, stop codons, out-of-frame junctions, or ambiguous translated residues were removed. V3J clonotypes were defined as sequences sharing an identical inferred V gene, J gene, and CDR3 amino acid sequence. Percentage overlap between repertoires was calculated by dividing the number of shared unique clonotypes by the size of the smaller repertoire. Three approaches were used to assess repertoire richness: RTK rarefaction, the Chao1 estimator, and Recon v2.1 estimates of unobserved clonotypes. Generation probabilities were computed with OLGA for all TCRbeta clonotypes obtained by the gDNA method from four donors. The clones in this table, taken by TCRdb from immuneACCESS, are in-frame only. Not every clone is retained; where verified, under half of the shortfall comes from an unresolved V gene, and the cause of the rest is unknown. D and trimming come from the DNA, and the V and J calls and clone size come from that table. The sample table records over 2 million clones; roughly 94% of these occur just once. The ten largest make up around 0.13% of the sample.

The donors were healthy, HIV-negative adults who had no recently reported acute infections or vaccinations. All donors were Caucasian adults living in Nashville, Tennessee, USA. Magnetic negative selection was used to enrich CD4+ T cells, after which naive cells were positively selected on CD45RA and the negative fraction became the memory subset. Blood was obtained by leukapheresis, after which PBMCs were separated by Ficoll-Histopaque density gradient centrifugation and cryopreserved in liquid nitrogen vapor phase. Purity and quantity of every magnetically sorted T cell population were checked by analytical flow cytometry. From each sorted fraction, genomic DNA was isolated and quantified by UV absorbance on a Nanodrop 2000c. Details on this clone: It has no known antigen specificity. No qualities accompany the bases; no much larger clone lies one base away.

Findings and caveats that apply to the study as a whole: Clonotypes shared by all four sorted-subset donors showed higher generation probabilities than non-shared clonotypes. Across a handful of donors, 5% to 6% of naive CD4, 3% to 4% of naive CD8, 2.3% of memory CD4, and under 0.45% of memory CD8 clonotypes were shared. Rarefaction of sorted-subset datasets indicated incomplete sequencing despite the large sequencing depth. Naive subsets generally had larger estimated clonotype richness than memory subsets did. Based on pairwise subsampling, the degree of clonotype sharing among donors was expected to be affected by sequencing depth. Sampling was restricted to blood, and TCR repertoires in tissues likely differ from the TCR repertoires found in blood. The small number of donors limited the genetic and exposure-history diversity represented.

The sample was naive CD4+ T cells sorted from blood. This specimen's cell subset or site label, interpreted: CD45RA+ positively selected. This receptor was obtained from a man aged 18-30 years in good health. The rearranged chain carries TRBV5-6 and TRBJ2-7; matching of 6 bases hints at TRBD2 as the D gene. The nucleotides read TGTGCCAGCAGCTTGGGGGGGACTGGAACCTACGAGCAGTACTTC. Its product reads: CASSLGGTGTYEQYF.